The 15 T cell receptor beta chains listed next were all sequenced from one sample in a study of response to subunit inactivated influenza vaccine (dated by TCRdb to 2016 to 2019). Library creation used RT-PCR. Sequencing instrument: Illumina HiSeq 2500. TCRdb redid the processing of the public reads, applying fastp at Q25 and MiXCR, and retained in-frame beta chains. Each entry merges the rows of one CDR3 protein and shows their most common DNA and genes. The sample table holds more than 500,000 distinct CDR3 sequences, of which approximately 10% were seen once. Clones ranked in the top ten supply roughly 11% of the sample. The same data also contributed to another study, on T cells expressing NK-cell markers. The second study's paper adds: The TCR beta cDNA libraries were made using 5'RACE template switching, a step that added both a universal primer site and unique molecular identifiers.

This specimen consisted of PBMCs from blood, obtained on the day of vaccination. The receptor set was obtained from a man aged 45 to 65 who received an inactivated influenza vaccine. Donor details come from another sample of the same person, matched by shared clones.

This chain uses TRBV30 with TRBJ2-1; 7 bases line up with TRBD2. CDR1 is GTSNPN and CDR2 is SVGIG in the germline V gene (reference sequence). With 2 bases clipped from V and 7 bases from J, the junction kept 14 bases outside the gene matches. The CDR3 is 16 amino acids. The CDR3 loop is CAWSHLGLESENEQFF. CDR3 nucleotides: TGTGCCTGGAGTCACCTCGGACTAGAATCGGAGAATGAGCAGTTCTTC. The full variable domain, with the rest looked up from reference TRBV30 and TRBJ2-1, is SQTIHQWPATLVQPVGSPLSLECTVEGTSNPNLYWYRQAAGRGLQLLFYSVGIGQISSEVPQNLSASRPQDRQFILSSKKLLLSDSGFYLCAWSHLGLESENEQFFGPGTRLTVL.

This clonotype was found a few times. The chain has TRBV10-3 and TRBJ2-1, with D perhaps matching TRBD2 (7 bases). The V gene lost 11 bases and the J gene lost 6 bases, with 17 bases spanning the gap. CDR3 length equals 13 residues. From germline, CDR1 is ENHRY and CDR2 SYGVKD. CDR3 sequence reads: CAVSGGLTNEQFF. The CDR3 nucleotides are TGTGCCGTGTCGGGGGGCCTCACCAATGAGCAGTTCTTC.

The J gene is TRBJ1-2, the V gene TRBV20-1, with 10 bases that match TRBD1. The CDR3 totals 15 residues. Germline CDR1 DFQATT, CDR2 SNEGSKA (reference sequence). V trimming: 3 bases; J trimming: 4 bases; junction bases outside the gene matches: 8. CDR3 in DNA: TGCAGTGCTAGGTCCCCGGGACAGGGGTCCTATGGCTACACCTTC. Translation gives CSARSPGQGSYGYTF.

The V call is TRBV5-1, the J call TRBJ2-1, with D unresolved. This CDR3 contains 14 residues. The germline V gene encodes CDR1 SGHRS and CDR2 YFSETQ. Trimming pared 5 bases from V and 0 bases from J, leaving 9 bases between. The CDR3 is CASSVTHSYNEQFF. The CDR3 region has the DNA TGCGCCAGCAGTGTGACCCACTCCTACAATGAGCAGTTCTTC.

This clonotype was counted ten times or more. The genes are TRBV5-5 and TRBJ2-3; D ambiguous. Germline loops: CDR1 SGHKS, CDR2 YYEKEE (reference sequence). The CDR3 extends over 15 amino acids. The V and J ends lost 0 bases and 2 bases respectively, with 10 bases between them. The CDR3 protein is CASSLASYYTDTQYF. The CDR3 nucleotides are TGTGCCAGCAGCTTGGCCTCATATTACACAGATACGCAGTATTTT.

This clonotype was seen many times. The chain is built from TRBV29-1 and TRBJ2-2; 10 nucleotides align to TRBD2. The CDR3 consists of 13 residues. The V segment lost 7 bases and the J segment 5 bases; nucleotides outside the gene matches: 4. Germline V gene sequence: CDR1 SQVTM, CDR2 ANQGSEA. CDR3 in amino acids: CSASSGSTGELFF. CDR3 nucleotide sequence: TGCAGCGCCTCTAGCGGGAGTACCGGGGAGCTGTTTTTT.

This clonotype was seen only a few times. V is TRBV7-8 and J is TRBJ2-6, with 8 bases lining up with TRBD1. CDR1 and CDR2 (germline): SGHVS, FQNEAQ. The CDR3 extends over 18 amino acids. After removal of 5 bases from V and 1 base from J, the junction contained 10 bases not matched to a gene. CDR3 sequence: CASSTRQGKISGANVLTF. CDR3 coding DNA: TGTGCCAGCAGCACCCGACAGGGGAAGATATCTGGGGCCAACGTCCTGACTTTC.

This clonotype appeared a few times. This rearrangement joins TRBV5-1 to TRBJ2-3; 9 nucleotides line up with TRBD1. The CDR3 contains 15 residues. V was clipped by 3 bases and J by 5 bases; unmatched bases: 7. The germline gives CDR1 SGHRS, CDR2 YFSETQ. In DNA form, the CDR3 reads TGCGCCAGCAGCTACTACAGGGGGCATGAAGATACGCAGTATTTT. This codes for CASSYYRGHEDTQYF. The full variable domain, with the rest looked up from reference TRBV5-1 and TRBJ2-3, is KAGVTQTPRYLIKTRGQQVTLSCSPISGHRSVSWYQQTPGQGLQFLFEYFSETQRNKGNFPGRFSGRQFSNSRSEMNVSTLELGDSALYLCASSYYRGHEDTQYFGPGTRLTVL.

The chain employs TRBV28 and TRBJ1-2; D may be TRBD1 (5 bases). This CDR3 has 13 amino acids. V was cut by 3 bases and J by 7 bases, with 12 bases left in between. Germline values: CDR1 MDHEN, CDR2 SYDVKM. CDR3 sequence: CASSLSGASGYTF. In DNA form, the CDR3 reads TGTGCCAGCAGTTTGAGCGGGGCCAGTGGCTACACCTTC.

This clonotype has only a few counts. This chain connects TRBV11-2 to TRBJ2-1; 10 bases agree with TRBD1. The ends lost 4 bases at V and 4 bases at J; junction bases unmatched: 16. This CDR3 comprises 19 residues. Looked up from germline, CDR1 is SGHAT and CDR2 is FQNNGV. In DNA form, the CDR3 reads TGTGCCAGCAGCTCAATAGTTTATACAGGGACAGGGGCTTACAATGAGCAGTTCTTC. Translated, it gives CASSSIVYTGTGAYNEQFF. The full variable domain, its missing parts supplied by reference TRBV11-2 and TRBJ2-1, is EAGVAQSPRYKIIEKRQSVAFWCNPISGHATLYWYQQILGQGPKLLIQFQNNGVVDDSQLPKDRFSAERLKGVDSTLKIQPAKLEDSAVYLCASSSIVYTGTGAYNEQFFGPGTRLTVL.

This clonotype was seen many times. This chain joins TRBV4-3 and TRBJ2-2, with 9 bases lining up with TRBD2. Trimming at V came to 0 bases and at J to 4 bases, leaving 12 bases not matched to a gene. Germline assignment: CDR1 LGHNA and CDR2 YSLEER. CDR3 size: 19 residues. As DNA, the CDR3 is TGCGCCAGCAGCCAAGATTTTTCCCTGGTAGCGGGGGTCACCGGGGAGCTGTTTTTT. Translating gives CASSQDFSLVAGVTGELFF.

The genes are TRBV7-8 and TRBJ1-1; possible D gene TRBD1, 6 bases. V lost 5 bases and J lost 7, with 14 bases in between. CDR1 is SGHVS, CDR2 FQNEAQ, per germline. The CDR3 length is 13 residues. The CDR3 sequence: CASSPGGAFEAFF. The CDR3 DNA reads as TGTGCCAGCAGCCCCGGGGGGGCTTTTGAAGCTTTCTTT.

This clonotype turned up a few times. This chain connects TRBV29-1 to TRBJ1-2; D uncertain. The V and J ends lost 4 bases and 2 bases respectively, with 11 bases between them. The CDR3 consists of 13 residues. Germline V gene sequence: CDR1 SQVTM, CDR2 ANQGSEA. The CDR3 region has the DNA TGCAGCGTTGTTGGAGGACCAAACTATGGCTACACCTTC. It codes for CSVVGGPNYGYTF.

Ten or more counts support this clonotype. This rearrangement joins TRBV4-2 to TRBJ2-1, with 13 bases fitting TRBD2. Germline CDR1 LGHNA, CDR2 YNFKEQ. V trimming: 6 bases; J trimming: 6 bases; junction bases outside the gene matches: 5. The CDR3 contains 15 residues. CDR3 bases: TGTGCCAGCAGTCGACTAGCGGGGGGCCCCAATGAGCAGTTCTTC. This codes for CASSRLAGGPNEQFF.

This clonotype appeared many times. The V and J genes are TRBV29-1 and TRBJ2-5, with D possibly being TRBD1 (5 bases). The CDR3 covers 15 residues. V was pared by 0 bases and J by 5 bases, with 16 bases between. Germline V gene lookup returns CDR1 SQVTM and CDR2 ANQGSEA. CDR3 region: CSVEEFFGARETQYF. The CDR3 DNA reads TGCAGCGTTGAAGAATTTTTTGGGGCCAGGGAGACCCAGTACTTC.